This T cell receptor beta chain stems from a study of glioma-infiltrating T cells after dendritic cell vaccination. For the study at large: Glioblastoma patients came from Phase I and II dendritic cell vaccination trials.

Isocitrate dehydrogenase mutation was absent in all glioblastoma patients. The CDR3 is 15 residues long. Germline-derived CDR1 and CDR2 are GTSNPN and SVGIG (reference sequence). V dropped 3 bases and J dropped 1 base, with 16 bases sitting between them. Sequenced by immunoSEQ multiplex PCR; TCRdb stores in-frame clones only, minus some. Here the sample spans more than 100,000 clones, roughly 80% being singletons. The receptor was isolated from a human donor with glioblastoma. This chain links TRBV30 with TRBJ2-7; a weak D match, TRBD1 (6 bases). The sequencing here drew on blood, taken before dendritic cell vaccination. CDR3 sequence: CAWSPPGDTSYEQYF. Here the CDR3 DNA reads TGTGCCTGGAGCCCGCCTGGGGACACATCCTACGAGCAGTACTTC.